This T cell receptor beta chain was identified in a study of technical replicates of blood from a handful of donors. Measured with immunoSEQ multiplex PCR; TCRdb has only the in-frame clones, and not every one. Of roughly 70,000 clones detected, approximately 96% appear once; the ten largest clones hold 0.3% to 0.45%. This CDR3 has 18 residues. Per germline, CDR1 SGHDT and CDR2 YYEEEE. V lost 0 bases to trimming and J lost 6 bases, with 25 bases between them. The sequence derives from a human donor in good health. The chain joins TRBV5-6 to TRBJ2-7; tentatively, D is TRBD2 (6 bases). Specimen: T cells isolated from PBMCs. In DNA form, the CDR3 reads TGTGCCAGCAGCTTGGAGTTTCTGGCTAGCGAACCCCGAGGCGAGCAGTACTTC. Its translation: CASSLEFLASEPRGEQYF.